This T cell receptor beta chain is drawn from a study of beta chain features in type 1 diabetes. Study-level results: Among type 1 diabetes patients, VDJ junctions had fewer insertions and more deletions. In every one of the four CD4+ subsets, TCRB CDR3s were moderately but significantly shorter in Type 1 diabetes patients.

Germline lookup yields CDR1 SEHNR and CDR2 FQNEAQ (reference sequence). The CDR3 covers 12 residues. The V gene lost 5 bases and the J gene lost 5 bases, with 9 bases spanning the gap. The sequenced template was cDNA made from the entire isolated RNA. Repertoires were generated with immunoSEQ multiplex PCR, while TCRdb's copy carries only in-frame clones and drops some. The table includes a few hundred thousand clones, 25% to 35% detected once. As regards this clone: The antigen remains unidentified.

The source is a man aged 25-45 years in good health. The V gene is TRBV7-9, the J gene TRBJ2-5, with D perhaps matching TRBD1 or TRBD2 (5 bases each). Sequenced: central memory CD4+ T cells from blood. This CDR3 is CASSPGLETQYF. CDR3 DNA sequence: TGTGCCAGCAGCCCGGGGCTGGAGACCCAGTACTTC.